A single sample is the source of the 24 T cell receptor beta chains below, sequenced in a study of cytomegalovirus exposure and HLA in healthy donors. The study ran its PCR with 60 Vbeta and 13 Jbeta primers. TCRdb's table, derived via immunoSEQ multiplex PCR, lists solely in-frame clones and lacks some. The sample records 100,000 to 150,000 clones, under 85% being singletons. Sequences were obtained from PBMCs. The origin of the receptors is a woman aged 45-60 years in good health and CMV-seropositive.

V usage is TRBV19 and J usage is TRBJ2-7; 9 nucleotides line up with TRBD1. Germline V gene data show CDR1 as LNHDA and CDR2 as SQIVND (reference sequence). The trim removed 3 bases at V and 5 bases at J, leaving 5 bases unmatched. The CDR3 spans 14 residues. This chain's CDR3 is CASSIRTGVNEQYF. CDR3 sequence (DNA): TGTGCCAGTAGTATCCGGACAGGGGTGAACGAGCAGTACTTC.

The V gene is TRBV12-5, the J gene TRBJ1-1; D might be TRBD1 (6 bases). This CDR3 spans 16 amino acids. Germline V lookup: CDR1 LGHNT, CDR2 FRNRAP. Trimming shortened V by 0 bases and J by 1 base, and 12 bases separated the two germline ends. The CDR3 reads CASGLVHGGANTEAFF. The CDR3 DNA reads as TGTGCTAGTGGTTTGGTACATGGGGGGGCGAACACTGAAGCTTTCTTT.

This chain joins TRBV7-9 and TRBJ2-3; the D gene is possibly TRBD2 (6 bases). V gave up 3 bases and J gave up 6 bases, with 7 bases separating them. The CDR3 extends over 12 amino acids. In germline, CDR1 is SEHNR, CDR2 FQNEAQ (reference sequence). CDR3 nucleotides: TGTGCCAGCAGCTTCGGGGGTGATACGCAGTATTTT. It specifies CASSFGGDTQYF.

V usage is TRBV11-3 and J usage is TRBJ2-2; maybe TRBD1 (5 bases). V was cut by 5 bases and J by 2 bases, with 9 bases left in between. In germline, CDR1 is SGHNT, CDR2 YENEEA. The CDR3 length is 14 residues. CDR3 residues: CASSQQGNTGELFF. The DNA of the CDR3 is TGTGCCAGCAGCCAGCAGGGTAACACCGGGGAGCTGTTTTTT.

This clone was counted a few times. The chain couples TRBV5-1 to TRBJ2-5; perhaps TRBD2 as D (6 bases). The CDR3 is 16 amino acids. Germline V gives CDR1 SGHRS, CDR2 YFSETQ. The V end lost 3 bases, the J end lost 4 bases, and 19 bases lay between the germline ends. The CDR3: CASSSDGPGGTETQYF. The CDR3 bases are TGCGCCAGCAGCTCTGACGGACCCGGGGGTACAGAGACCCAGTACTTC.

V gene TRBV10-1 combines with J gene TRBJ1-3, with TRBD1 as a possible D gene (5 bases). This CDR3 has 13 amino acids. CDR1 and CDR2 from the germline V gene are WNHNN and SYGVQD (reference sequence). V lost 7 bases and J 0 bases, leaving 7 bases between the germline ends. The CDR3 DNA reads TGCGCCAGCAAGGGGCGCTCTGGAAACACCATATATTTT. It encodes CASKGRSGNTIYF.

The V call is TRBV27, the J call TRBJ2-7, with 11 bases fitting TRBD1. Trimming at V came to 8 bases and at J to 3 bases, leaving 0 bases not matched to a gene. This CDR3 has 12 amino acids. Per the germline V gene, CDR1 is MNHEY and CDR2 is SMNVEV (reference sequence). The CDR3 is CASGTGGYEQYF. CDR3 sequence (DNA): TGTGCCAGCGGGACAGGGGGCTACGAGCAGTACTTC.

The chain uses TRBV13 and TRBJ2-6, with TRBD2 matching 7 bases. The length of the CDR3 is 15 residues. Germline CDR1 and CDR2: PRHDT and FYEKMQ (reference sequence). After removal of 6 bases from V and 0 bases from J, the junction contained 2 bases not matched to a gene. The CDR3 sequence is CASSSSGSGANVLTF. Written as DNA, the CDR3 is TGTGCCAGCAGTTCTAGCGGCTCTGGGGCCAACGTCCTGACTTTC.

This chain uses TRBV18 with TRBJ1-2; TRBD1 might be the D (6 bases). CDR3 length equals 14 residues. Germline CDR1 and CDR2: KGHSH and LQKENI. Trimming shortened V by 2 bases and J by 2 bases, and 9 bases separated the two germline ends. As DNA, the CDR3 is TGTGCCAGCTCACCATCGGACAGAAACTATGGCTACACCTTC. Protein product: CASSPSDRNYGYTF.

The rearrangement links TRBV5-1 to TRBJ2-3; 9 nucleotides match TRBD2. The CDR3 sequence is 14 residues long. Looked up from germline, CDR1 is SGHRS and CDR2 is YFSETQ. V trimming: 7 bases; J trimming: 8 bases; junction bases outside the gene matches: 11. CDR3 sequence: CASGGGGAAVTQYF. DNA of the CDR3: TGCGCCAGCGGAGGCGGGGGGGCCGCTGTTACGCAGTATTTT.

The chain recombines TRBV27 with TRBJ1-6; 12 nucleotides agree with TRBD1. CDR1 and CDR2 (germline): MNHEY, SMNVEV (reference sequence). Trimming removed 5 bases from V and 7 bases from J; junction bases left unmatched: 9. The CDR3 has 17 amino acids. CDR3 coding DNA: TGTGCCAGCAGTCCTCAGACCGGGACAGGGGGCAATTCACCCCTCCACTTT. Protein: CASSPQTGTGGNSPLHF.

The chain recombines TRBV5-6 with TRBJ2-7; possible D gene TRBD1, 7 bases. Germline-derived CDR1 and CDR2 are SGHDT and YYEEEE. V was trimmed by 0 bases and J by 2 bases, leaving 15 bases between them. This CDR3 has 16 amino acids. CDR3 protein: CASSLASLRGAYEQYF. The CDR3 DNA follows: TGTGCCAGCAGCTTGGCCTCCCTCAGGGGGGCCTACGAGCAGTACTTC.

This CDR3 is CASSEFRGPTEKLFF. The CDR3, as DNA: TGTGCCAGCAGTGAATTCCGGGGTCCAACAGAAAAACTGTTTTTT. The chain couples TRBV25-1 to TRBJ1-4; D gene ambiguous. V was cut by 1 base and J by 8 bases, with 14 bases left in between. Germline CDR1 is MGHDK and CDR2 is SYGVNS. CDR3 length: 15 amino acids.

This clone was detected once. The chain couples TRBV5-1 to TRBJ2-2; possibly TRBD2 for D (5 bases). This CDR3 region has 12 residues. CDR1 and CDR2 (germline): SGHRS, YFSETQ. Trimming removed 6 bases from V and 4 bases from J, with 7 bases in between. CDR3: CASMAGTGELFF. The CDR3 nucleotides are TGCGCCAGCATGGCGGGCACCGGGGAGCTGTTTTTT.

This clone has a single count. The CDR3 reads CASSLPGMKTQYF. For the CDR3, the DNA is TGTGCCAGCAGCTTGCCCGGGATGAAGACCCAGTACTTC. This chain joins TRBV5-4 and TRBJ2-5; a weak D match, TRBD2 (5 bases). The germline V gene encodes CDR1 SGHNT and CDR2 YYREEE (reference sequence). V lost 1 base and J 6 bases, leaving 10 bases between the germline ends. The CDR3 covers 13 residues. The variable domain in full, with the rest retrieved from reference TRBV5-4 and TRBJ2-5, is ETGVTQSPTHLIKTRGQQVTLRCSSQSGHNTVSWYQQALGQGPQFIFQYYREEENGRGNFPPRFSGLQFPNYSSELNVNALELDDSALYLCASSLPGMKTQYFGPGTRLLVL.

The gene calls are TRBV2 and TRBJ2-4; D may be TRBD2 (5 bases). The V gene's germline CDR1 is SNHLY and CDR2 FYNNEI. This CDR3 comprises 15 residues. With 5 bases removed from V and 0 bases from J, the gap between germline ends came to 11 bases. CDR3 in amino acids: CASSSRGLAKNIQYF. In nucleotides, the CDR3 is TGTGCCAGCAGTAGCCGGGGTCTAGCCAAAAACATTCAGTACTTC. The full variable domain, in which reference TRBV2 and TRBJ2-4 provide the parts outside the CDR3, is EPEVTQTPSHQVTQMGQEVILRCVPISNHLYFYWYRQILGQKVEFLVSFYNNEISEKSEIFDDQFSVERPDGSNFTLKIRSTKLEDSAMYFCASSSRGLAKNIQYFGAGTRLSVL.

V is TRBV6-6 and J is TRBJ1-1; 9 nucleotides align to TRBD1. V lost 5 bases, J lost 1 base, and 5 bases stayed unmatched. The CDR3 loop spans 15 amino acids. Germline V lookup: CDR1 MNHNY, CDR2 SVGAGI (reference sequence). The CDR3, as DNA: TGTGCCAGCAGTCCAACAGGGGGCAGGAACACTGAAGCTTTCTTT. It encodes CASSPTGGRNTEAFF.

The table lists this clone with a count of one. This chain joins TRBV27 and TRBJ2-4, with D tentatively TRBD2 (6 bases). This CDR3 region has 15 residues. Germline V gives CDR1 MNHEY, CDR2 SMNVEV (reference sequence). V lost 5 bases and J 6 bases, leaving 17 bases between the germline ends. CDR3 region: CASSAPGTLGNIQYF. The CDR3 DNA sequence: TGTGCCAGCAGTGCCCCCGGGACTTTAGGAAACATTCAGTACTTC.

This clone was picked up a small number of times. J is TRBJ1-4 and V is TRBV19; the match to TRBD1 covers 9 bases. The CDR3 sequence is 14 residues long. CDR1 and CDR2 from the germline V gene are LNHDA and SQIVND (reference sequence). J lost 4 bases, V lost 7 bases, and 4 bases had no gene match. In DNA, the CDR3 is TGTGCCAGTAACGACAGGGGGATTAATGAAAAACTGTTTTTT. It yields the protein CASNDRGINEKLFF.

The chain links TRBV9 to TRBJ2-7, with TRBD2 matching 8 bases. Germline assignment: CDR1 SGDLS and CDR2 YYNGEE. This CDR3 has 15 amino acids. The ends lost 0 bases at V and 2 bases at J; junction bases unmatched: 4. CDR3 sequence: CASSVGAGEAYEQYF. The DNA of the CDR3 is TGTGCCAGCAGCGTAGGAGCGGGGGAGGCCTACGAGCAGTACTTC.

This clone was observed a handful of times. The chain recombines TRBV27 with TRBJ2-6; 7 bases align to TRBD2. CDR3 size: 15 residues. V shed 4 bases, J shed 0 bases, and the junction held 0 bases outside the gene matches. Germline CDR1 and CDR2: MNHEY and SMNVEV (reference sequence). As DNA, the CDR3 is TGTGCCAGCAGTTCTAGCGGCTCTGGGGCCAACGTCCTGACTTTC. Its protein is CASSSSGSGANVLTF.

V usage is TRBV5-4 and J usage is TRBJ2-7; perhaps TRBD2 as D (6 bases). CDR1 and CDR2 from the germline V gene are SGHNT and YYREEE (reference sequence). V was clipped by 3 bases and J by 7 bases, with 14 bases between them. The CDR3 length is 13 residues. CDR3 loop: CASSSGLRTEQYF. The CDR3 coding sequence is TGTGCCAGCAGCTCGGGACTTCGTACGGAGCAGTACTTC.

This clone was counted a single time. CDR3 sequence (DNA): TGTGCCAGCTCACCGACAGGGGGCAGGGATCAGCCCCAGCATTTT. It translates to CASSPTGGRDQPQHF. V is TRBV18 and J is TRBJ1-5; TRBD1 aligns across 10 bases. J gave up 5 bases and V 3 bases, and 4 bases lay outside the gene matches. The germline V gene encodes CDR1 KGHSH and CDR2 LQKENI. The CDR3 sequence is 15 residues long.

Here the CDR3 reads CATHKRDAHEKLFF. The CDR3 coding sequence is TGTGCCACCCATAAGCGGGACGCCCATGAAAAACTGTTTTTT. The V and J genes are TRBV6-6 and TRBJ1-4; the D gene is possibly TRBD1 (5 bases). The germline CDR1 and CDR2 sequences are MNHNY and SVGAGI (reference sequence). V dropped 10 bases and J dropped 6 bases, with 18 bases sitting between them. The CDR3 has 14 residues.